What follows describes a single T cell receptor beta chain. Its matching antigen is unknown. V was pared by 4 bases and J by 4 bases, with 5 bases of the junction left unmatched. The germline V gene encodes CDR1 SGHDN and CDR2 FVKESK. This CDR3 comprises 14 residues. Terminally differentiated effector memory CD45RA+ cells were excluded from the naive CD8 cells, which were CD45RO-negative and positively selected for CCR7. This sample stems from a study of shared clonotypes between healthy human individuals. Study in general: Donors consisted of a couple of women and a few men between 18 and 49.

The data were produced by immunoSEQ multiplex PCR, yet TCRdb's version contains in-frame clones alone and is incomplete. The data contain around 2,000,000 clones, about 95% of them singletons. Study-wide results and limits: Compared with clonotypes that all four donors shared, non-shared clonotypes had lower generation probabilities.

The receptor was derived from a man younger than 30 in good health. The specimen sequenced was naive CD8+ T cells sorted from blood. The rearrangement uses TRBV14 and TRBJ2-7, with TRBD1 identical over 9 bases. CDR3 sequence: CASSPGTGSYEQYF. As DNA, the CDR3 is TGTGCCAGCAGCCCCGGGACAGGGAGTTACGAGCAGTACTTC.